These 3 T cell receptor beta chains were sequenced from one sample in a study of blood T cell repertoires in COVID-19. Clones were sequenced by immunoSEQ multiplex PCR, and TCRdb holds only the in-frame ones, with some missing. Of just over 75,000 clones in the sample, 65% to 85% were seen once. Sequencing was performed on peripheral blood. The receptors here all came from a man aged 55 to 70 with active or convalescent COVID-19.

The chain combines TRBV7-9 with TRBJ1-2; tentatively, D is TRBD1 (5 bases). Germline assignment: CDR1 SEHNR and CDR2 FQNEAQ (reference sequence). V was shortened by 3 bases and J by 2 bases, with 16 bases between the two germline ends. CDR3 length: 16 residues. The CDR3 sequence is CASSFIPIQGNYGYTF. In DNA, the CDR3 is TGTGCCAGCAGCTTCATCCCGATCCAGGGCAACTATGGCTACACCTTC.

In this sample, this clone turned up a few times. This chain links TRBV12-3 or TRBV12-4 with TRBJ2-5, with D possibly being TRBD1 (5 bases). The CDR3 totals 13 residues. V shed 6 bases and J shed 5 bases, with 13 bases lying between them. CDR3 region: CASRTDMLETQYF. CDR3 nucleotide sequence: TGTGCCAGCAGGACGGACATGTTGGAGACCCAGTACTTC.

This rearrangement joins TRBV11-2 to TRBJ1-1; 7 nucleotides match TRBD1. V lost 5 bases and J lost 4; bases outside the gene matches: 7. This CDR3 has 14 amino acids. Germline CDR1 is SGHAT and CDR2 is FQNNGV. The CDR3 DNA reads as TGTGCCAGCAGCACTTTGACAGGGAGCACTGAAGCTTTCTTT. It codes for CASSTLTGSTEAFF.